This TCR beta chain was found in a study of blood T cells in healthy people across ages. About the study: About one barcoded beta molecule per two T cells was the capture yield of template switching. Study-wide findings and caveats: It was not possible, with unsorted PBMCs, to conclusively compare naive and antigen-experienced cells. Comparison with aged donors showed that long-lived donors had more naive CD4+ cells and higher diversity.

A J-beta primer mix and a sample-barcoded 5' primer were used in a second PCR of roughly 7 to 12 cycles. One entry per CDR3 protein, called by TCRdb with MiXCR from the 5' RACE reads. The sample carries 700,000 to 850,000 distinct CDR3 sequences, less than 70% recorded once. Researchers collected about 10 milliliters of peripheral blood from every single donor. A remark on this clonotype: Antigen unknown.

From germline, CDR1 is MNHEY and CDR2 SVGEGT. This CDR3 spans 19 amino acids. V was clipped by 2 bases and J by 2 bases; unmatched bases: 11. This clonotype originated in an elderly man in good health. The chain employs TRBV6-2 or TRBV6-3 and TRBJ2-5; 13 positions agree with TRBD2. The sequenced material came from blood. CDR3 nucleotide sequence: TGTGCCAGCAGTTACGGGAGGACTAGCGGGAGAGGAAGGCAAGAGACCCAGTACTTC. This gives the protein CASSYGRTSGRGRQETQYF.